These T cell receptor beta chains were read from a single sample in a study of shared T cell receptors in the human thymus. TCRdb keeps only in-frame clones here, not all; method: immunoSEQ multiplex PCR. Among 700,000 or so clones, approximately 85% were seen once, and the ten largest hold roughly 0.01%. The sample was also linked to a second study, of human thymus T cells.

Sequencing was carried out using thymocytes. All receptors derive from a girl under three years old with a congenital heart defect. Both conserved end residues are part of each CDR3. D genes are given only for firm matches. Rows may omit the clone size; those that give it use once, few, many or a size class.

>TRBJ2-1|NA|TRBV5-1|NA
CASSLIGQSSYNEQFF
TGCGCCAGCAGCTTAATTGGCCAGTCCTCCTACAATGAGCAGTTCTTC
>TRBJ1-2|once|TRBV6-1|NA
CASSESGRGNYGYTF
TGTGCCAGCAGTGAAAGCGGGAGAGGGAACTATGGCTACACCTTC
>TRBJ2-2|NA|TRBV29-1|TRBD1
CSVEVRDRGANTGELFF
TGCAGCGTTGAGGTCCGGGACAGGGGCGCGAACACCGGGGAGCTGTTTTTT
>TRBJ2-7|once|TRBV1|NA
CTSRPRHSNYEQYF
TGCACCAGCAGACCCCGACACTCTAACTACGAGCAGTACTTC
>TRBJ1-4|NA|TRBV7-6|TRBD1
CASSLKGGRDRGNEKLFF
TGTGCCAGCAGCTTGAAGGGCGGACGGGACAGGGGTAATGAAAAACTGTTTTTT
>TRBJ1-2|NA|TRBV11-2|NA
CASSLGRVLGNYGYTF
TGTGCCAGCAGCTTAGGGAGGGTTTTGGGTAACTATGGCTACACCTTC
>TRBJ2-2|NA|TRBV2|TRBD2
CASRRLATAGELFF
TGTGCCAGCAGGAGACTAGCAACAGCCGGGGAGCTGTTTTTT
>TRBJ2-3|NA|TRBV7-3|TRBD1
CASSSRGSTDTQYF
TGTGCCAGCAGCTCCAGGGGGAGCACAGATACGCAGTATTTT
>TRBJ2-7|NA|TRBV7-2|NA
CASSLEGGPAVPYEQYF
TGTGCCAGCAGCTTAGAGGGGGGGCCCGCCGTCCCCTACGAGCAGTACTTC
>TRBJ1-5|once|TRBV30|NA
CAWSPHDRPDQPQHF
TGTGCCTGGAGCCCGCACGACAGGCCCGATCAGCCCCAGCATTTT
>TRBJ2-1|NA|TRBV11-2|TRBD1
CASLLRDRLSRAGMIF
TGTGCCAGCCTCCTCCGGGACAGGCTTTCACGGGCCGGAATGATCTTC
>TRBJ2-6|NA|TRBV27|TRBD1
CASSPTGRSGANVLTF
TGTGCCAGCAGTCCGACAGGGAGATCTGGGGCCAACGTCCTGACTTTC
>TRBJ1-1|NA|TRBV7-7|NA
CASSQTGSTEAFF
TGTGCTAGCAGCCAAACAGGCTCCACTGAAGCTTTCTTT
>TRBJ1-6|NA|TRBV28|TRBD1
CASSLEGADNSPLHF
TGTGCCAGCAGTTTAGAGGGGGCCGATAATTCACCCCTCCACTTT
>TRBJ1-1|NA|TRBV7-9|TRBD1
CASSRQGANEAFF
TGTGCCAGCAGCAGACAGGGGGCGAATGAAGCTTTCTTT
>TRBJ2-5|NA|TRBV7-9|TRBD2
CASSWTGGETQYF
TGTGCCAGCAGCTGGACGGGGGGAGAGACCCAGTACTTC
>TRBJ1-5|NA|TRBV6-6|TRBD1
CASTKTGDQPQHF
TGTGCCAGCACCAAGACAGGGGATCAGCCCCAGCATTTT
>TRBJ1-4|NA|TRBV7-9|NA
CASSLSGSEKLFF
TGTGCCAGCAGCTTATCGGGGAGTGAAAAACTGTTTTTT
>TRBJ1-1|NA|TRBV15|NA
CATSRDSRGNTEAFF
TGTGCCACCAGCAGAGATAGTCGGGGGAACACTGAAGCTTTCTTT
>TRBJ2-2|NA|TRBV5-4|TRBD1
CASSFNRGTGELFF
TGTGCCAGCAGCTTTAACAGGGGAACCGGGGAGCTGTTTTTT
>TRBJ1-6|once|TRBV15|TRBD1
CATSKGQGASPLHF
TGTGCCACCAGCAAGGGACAGGGGGCCTCACCCCTCCACTTT
>TRBJ1-1|once|TRBV19|TRBD1
CASSLTSRDRGAFF
TGTGCCAGTAGTCTAACTTCCCGGGACAGGGGTGCTTTCTTT
>TRBJ1-2|NA|TRBV5-6|NA
CASSHQQGFGYGYTF
TGTGCCAGCAGCCATCAGCAGGGTTTCGGGTATGGCTACACCTTC
>TRBJ2-6|once|TRBV15|TRBD1
CATSRDRGTGSIGSGANVLTF
TGTGCCACCAGCAGAGATCGGGGGACAGGGTCAATCGGTTCTGGGGCCAACGTCCTGACTTTC
>TRBJ2-1|NA|TRBV11-2|TRBD2
CASSLVSRGVVSYNEQFF
TGTGCCAGCAGCTTAGTGTCGCGGGGGGTCGTCTCCTACAATGAGCAGTTCTTC
>TRBJ2-7|NA|TRBV7-9|TRBD1
CASSVDRAYEQYF
TGTGCCAGCAGCGTGGACAGGGCCTACGAGCAGTACTTC
>TRBJ1-1|NA|TRBV14|TRBD1
CASSPDRTNTEAFF
TGTGCCAGCAGCCCGGACAGGACCAACACTGAAGCTTTCTTT
>TRBJ1-2|few|TRBV7-9|NA
CASSLAGEEHYGYTF
TGTGCCAGCAGCTTAGCAGGAGAGGAGCACTATGGCTACACCTTC
>TRBJ1-2|NA|TRBV5-1|NA
CASSLARVRVPNYGYTF
TGCGCCAGCAGCTTGGCTCGGGTTCGGGTTCCTAACTATGGCTACACCTTC
>TRBJ2-5|NA|TRBV6-1|TRBD2
CASSGRAGGGQETQYF
TGTGCCAGCAGTGGGCGAGCGGGGGGAGGCCAAGAGACCCAGTACTTC
>TRBJ2-7|NA|TRBV4-3|TRBD2
CASSQETGTSGGSGEQYF
TGCGCCAGCAGCCAAGAGACCGGGACTAGCGGGGGCTCCGGGGAGCAGTACTTC
>TRBJ2-4|few|TRBV6-6|NA
CASSYSSKNTGNIQYF
TGTGCCAGCAGTTACTCGTCCAAAAACACGGGAAACATTCAGTACTTC
>TRBJ2-7|NA|TRBV19|TRBD2
CASSISPPKRGSTYEQYF
TGTGCCAGTAGTATAAGCCCCCCGAAGCGGGGGAGCACCTACGAGCAGTACTTC
>TRBJ1-1|NA|TRBV29-1|NA
CSVDVAVNTEAFF
TGCAGCGTTGACGTGGCGGTGAACACTGAAGCTTTCTTT
>TRBJ1-1|few|TRBV5-1|NA
CASSSHSGRSRCGTEAFF
TGCGCCAGCAGCTCGCATTCGGGGAGATCGCGGTGCGGCACTGAAGCTTTCTTT
>TRBJ1-3|NA|TRBV7-6|NA
CASSVRDNGNTIYF
TGTGCCAGCAGCGTCCGGGACAACGGAAACACCATATATTTT